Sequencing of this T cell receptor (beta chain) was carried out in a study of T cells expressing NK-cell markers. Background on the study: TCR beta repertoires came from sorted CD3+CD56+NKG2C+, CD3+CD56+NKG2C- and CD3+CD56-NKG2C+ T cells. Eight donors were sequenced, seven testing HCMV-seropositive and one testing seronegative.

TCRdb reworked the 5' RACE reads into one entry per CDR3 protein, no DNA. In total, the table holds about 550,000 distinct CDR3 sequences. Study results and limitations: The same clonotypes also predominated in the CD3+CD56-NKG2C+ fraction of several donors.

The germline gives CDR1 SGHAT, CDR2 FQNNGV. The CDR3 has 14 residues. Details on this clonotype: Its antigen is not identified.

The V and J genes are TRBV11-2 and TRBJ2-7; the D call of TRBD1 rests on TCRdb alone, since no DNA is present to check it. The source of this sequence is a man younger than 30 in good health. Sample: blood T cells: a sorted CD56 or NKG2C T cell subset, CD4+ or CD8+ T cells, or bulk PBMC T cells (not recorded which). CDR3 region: CASSFTGTAYEQYF.